These 23 T cell receptor beta chains share one sample of origin, sequenced in a study of graft-versus-host responses after intestinal transplantation. Their antigen targets remain unknown. The table came from immunoSEQ multiplex PCR; TCRdb's copy has only in-frame clones and leaves some out. This sample yields about 89,000 clones, of which over 90% are seen a single time; around 0.18% belongs to the top ten. The sample in question was unstimulated CD4+ T cells sorted from spleen or lymph node cells, obtained before transplant. These receptors were taken from a human donor who was the organ donor for an intestinal transplant.

This chain uses TRBV7-2 with TRBJ2-1, with no clear D. The germline V gene has CDR1 SGHTA and CDR2 FQGNSA. V lost 1 base and J lost 5, with 6 bases in between. This CDR3 spans 13 amino acids. The CDR3 sequence: CASSLGRNNEQFF. The CDR3 DNA sequence: TGTGCCAGCAGCTTAGGGCGGAACAATGAGCAGTTCTTC.

The chain uses TRBV4-3 and TRBJ1-2; D gene uncertain. V was cut by 0 bases and J by 4 bases, with 9 bases left in between. The CDR3 has 14 residues. Germline V gene data show CDR1 as LGHNA and CDR2 as YSLEER. The CDR3 DNA sequence: TGCGCCAGCAGCCAAGATGGGCGGTTCTATGGCTACACCTTC. Translated: CASSQDGRFYGYTF.

The gene calls are TRBV5-4 and TRBJ2-1; no clear D. V lost 0 bases to trimming and J lost 4 bases, with 5 bases between them. This CDR3 contains 13 residues. Per the germline V gene, CDR1 is SGHNT and CDR2 is YYREEE (reference sequence). CDR3 DNA sequence: TGTGCCAGCAGCTTGGGACAATACAATGAGCAGTTCTTC. It yields the protein CASSLGQYNEQFF.

This chain joins TRBV30 and TRBJ1-2; the D gene is possibly TRBD1 (6 bases). CDR3 length: 13 amino acids. V lost 1 base, J lost 6 bases, and 12 bases lay in between. Germline V gene sequence: CDR1 GTSNPN, CDR2 SVGIG (reference sequence). Here the CDR3 DNA reads TGTGCCTGGAGTGACGGGGGCAGGGATGGCTACACCTTC. Protein sequence: CAWSDGGRDGYTF.

The chain recombines TRBV7-2 with TRBJ2-1, with D unclear. This CDR3 contains 12 residues. CDR1 SGHTA and CDR2 FQGNSA come from the germline V gene. The V end was cut by 2 bases, the J end by 7 bases, with 6 bases between. The CDR3 here is CASSLNGNEQFF. CDR3 nucleotide sequence: TGTGCCAGCAGCTTAAACGGGAATGAGCAGTTCTTC.

For this clone: Sequence at one end of the junction differs from germline and may be a read error. The genes are TRBV28 and TRBJ2-7; 7 bases agree with TRBD1. CDR1 and CDR2 (germline): MDHEN, SYDVKM. The CDR3 totals 16 residues. The CDR3 DNA reads TGTGCCAGCAGTTTAGGCGAGGGGGCTCACTCCTGCGAGCAGTACTTC. As protein: CASSLGEGAHSCEQYF.

The V and J genes are TRBV9 and TRBJ1-2; D uncertain. Germline CDR1 reads SGDLS; CDR2 reads YYNGEE. The V and J ends lost 6 bases and 3 bases respectively, with 12 bases between them. The CDR3 has 13 amino acids. The DNA for the CDR3 is TGTGCCAGCAATCAGCTCGGATACTATGGCTACACCTTC. Amino acids: CASNQLGYYGYTF. The full variable domain, in which reference TRBV9 and TRBJ1-2 provide the parts outside the CDR3, is DSGVTQTPKHLITATGQRVTLRCSPRSGDLSVYWYQQSLDQGLQFLIQYYNGEERAKGNILERFSAQQFPDLHSELNLSSLELGDSALYFCASNQLGYYGYTFGSGTRLTVV.

V and J are TRBV19 and TRBJ2-5, with TRBD1 matching over 10 bases. The germline V gene has CDR1 LNHDA and CDR2 SQIVND (reference sequence). The CDR3 is 16 amino acids. After removal of 4 bases from V and 4 bases from J, the junction contained 9 bases not matched to a gene. The CDR3 here is CASSNKTGTGVETQYF. The CDR3 DNA follows: TGTGCCAGTAGTAACAAAACCGGGACAGGGGTAGAGACCCAGTACTTC.

This clone occurred a few times. The chain employs TRBV4-3 and TRBJ1-6; D not resolved. Germline CDR1 and CDR2: LGHNA and YSLEER. V shed 5 bases and J shed 10 bases, with 15 bases lying between them. The length of the CDR3 is 14 residues. CDR3 protein: CASSSDGENSPLHF. The CDR3 DNA reads TGCGCCAGCAGCTCGGACGGAGAGAACTCACCCCTCCACTTT.

The chain employs TRBV19 and TRBJ2-3; 10 bases are a match to TRBD2. V trimming: 6 bases; J trimming: 3 bases; junction bases outside the gene matches: 15. This CDR3 spans 18 amino acids. From germline, CDR1 is LNHDA and CDR2 SQIVND (reference sequence). The DNA of the CDR3 is TGTGCCAGTAGCGAGTATCCTCCCCAGCGGGGGGGAACAGATACGCAGTATTTT. Translating it yields CASSEYPPQRGGTDTQYF.

The V and J genes are TRBV18 and TRBJ1-3, with D hard to call. Germline CDR1 KGHSH, CDR2 LQKENI. V was shortened by 3 bases and J by 0 bases, with 12 bases between the two germline ends. The CDR3 is 16 residues long. CDR3 residues: CASSPRMASSGNTIYF. Written as DNA, the CDR3 is TGTGCCAGCTCACCCCGGATGGCAAGCTCTGGAAACACCATATATTTT.

V is TRBV4-3 and J is TRBJ1-6; D remains unclear. V dropped 0 bases and J dropped 7 bases, with 13 bases sitting between them. Per germline, CDR1 LGHNA and CDR2 YSLEER. The CDR3 totals 16 residues. The CDR3 DNA reads TGCGCCAGCAGCCAAGATCGTGCCAGTCCAAATTCACCCCTCCACTTT. Its translation is CASSQDRASPNSPLHF.

This sequence joins TRBV28 and TRBJ2-7, with TRBD1 identical over 8 bases. The germline V gene encodes CDR1 MDHEN and CDR2 SYDVKM. J was trimmed by 0 bases and V by 3 bases; bases with no gene match: 4. The length of the CDR3 is 15 residues. CDR3: CASSLGRGLSYEQYF. In DNA, the CDR3 is TGTGCCAGCAGTTTGGGCAGGGGGCTCTCCTACGAGCAGTACTTC.

The chain links TRBV12-5 to TRBJ1-1, with D maybe TRBD1 (6 bases). The CDR3 runs 17 residues. The germline gives CDR1 LGHNT, CDR2 FRNRAP. V was trimmed by 1 base and J by 3 bases, leaving 18 bases between them. CDR3 sequence (DNA): TGTGCTAGTGGTTTGGGACATACGAACACAGGGTACACTGAAGCTTTCTTT. The encoded protein is CASGLGHTNTGYTEAFF.

J is TRBJ2-1 and V is TRBV14; 10 nucleotides agree with TRBD2. J lost 9 bases, V lost 5 bases, and 4 bases had no gene match. The CDR3 consists of 13 residues. Germline assignment: CDR1 SGHDN and CDR2 FVKESK. The CDR3 protein is CASSSGTSAEQFF. The DNA for the CDR3 is TGTGCCAGCAGCTCCGGGACTAGCGCTGAGCAGTTCTTC.

This sequence joins TRBV25-1 and TRBJ1-6; D not certain. CDR1 and CDR2 (germline): MGHDK, SYGVNS. This CDR3 has 15 residues. V shed 5 bases and J shed 5 bases, with 13 bases lying between them. Written as DNA, the CDR3 is TGTGCCAGCAGTCGAAGTTGGTTTAATAATTCACCCCTCCACTTT. It yields the protein CASSRSWFNNSPLHF.

This chain connects TRBV2 to TRBJ2-5, with TRBD2 identical over 10 bases. The CDR3 runs 15 residues. Looked up from germline, CDR1 is SNHLY and CDR2 is FYNNEI. V gave up 8 bases and J gave up 2 bases; unmatched junction bases: 8. CDR3 sequence reads: CASGGAGGRQETQYF. The CDR3 nucleotides are TGTGCCAGCGGGGGAGCGGGGGGGCGACAAGAGACCCAGTACTTC. Filled out from reference TRBV2 and TRBJ2-5, the complete variable domain reads EPEVTQTPSHQVTQMGQEVILRCVPISNHLYFYWYRQILGQKVEFLVSFYNNEISEKSEIFDDQFSVERPDGSNFTLKIRSTKLEDSAMYFCASGGAGGRQETQYFGPGTRLLVL.

The CDR3 coding sequence is TGTGCCAGCAGTGAAGTCGTGACTTATGGGACCCAGTACTTC. Protein: CASSEVVTYGTQYF. The V gene is TRBV6-1, the J gene TRBJ2-5, with D unresolved. Germline V gene sequence: CDR1 MNHNS, CDR2 SASEGT. V lost 1 base, J lost 7 bases, and 13 bases lay in between. CDR3 length: 14 residues.

The genes are TRBV29-1 and TRBJ1-1; D might be TRBD1 (5 bases). V lost 4 bases and J lost 7, with 16 bases in between. Germline-derived CDR1 and CDR2 are SQVTM and ANQGSEA. The length of the CDR3 is 13 residues. The CDR3 DNA reads as TGCAGCGTTGGCCCAAACGCGGGGCGTGAAGCTTTCTTT. This gives the protein CSVGPNAGREAFF.

The genes are TRBV7-2 and TRBJ2-1, with TRBD1 matching 8 bases. The CDR3 runs to 14 residues. Germline CDR1 and CDR2: SGHTA and FQGNSA. V lost 5 bases, J lost 6 bases, and 6 bases stayed unmatched. CDR3 DNA sequence: TGTGCCAGCAGCCCAGGACAGGGAGGCAATGAGCAGTTCTTC. This codes for CASSPGQGGNEQFF.

V gene TRBV9 combines with J gene TRBJ1-3, with TRBD1 matching over 7 bases. The length of the CDR3 is 15 residues. J lost 2 bases, V lost 3 bases, and 5 bases had no gene match. Germline-derived CDR1 and CDR2 are SGDLS and YYNGEE. The CDR3, as DNA: TGTGCCAGCAGCGCATTACAGGGGACTGGAAACACCATATATTTT. Protein sequence: CASSALQGTGNTIYF.

The chain uses TRBV5-6 and TRBJ1-2; 8 positions agree with TRBD1. Germline V gives CDR1 SGHDT, CDR2 YYEEEE. This CDR3 is 13 amino acids long. V was clipped by 2 bases and J by 4 bases; unmatched bases: 1. CDR3 in DNA: TGTGCCAGCAGCTTACAGGGGGGCTATGGCTACACCTTC. Residues: CASSLQGGYGYTF.

The chain carries TRBV29-1 and TRBJ1-1; the D gene is possibly TRBD1 (5 bases). This CDR3 is 10 amino acids long. In germline, CDR1 is SQVTM, CDR2 ANQGSEA. The germline V and J ends were trimmed by 3 bases and 11 bases, with 10 bases remaining between them. The CDR3 bases are TGCAGCGTTGATTCAGGGAGGGCTTTCTTT. Protein: CSVDSGRAFF.